The 14 T cell receptor beta chains below all came from one sample that was sequenced in a study of human T cells and chemical hapten exposure. Time point here: patch test 3, about 24 weeks after DPC sensitization. Treatment given: therapeutic diphenylcyclopropenone sensitization with weekly scalp DPC. TCRdb redid the calling of the RACE reads with MiXCR, one entry per CDR3 protein. Of over 55,000 distinct CDR3 sequences listed, around an eighth are singletons. Specimen: whole blood, collected in connection with sensitization to the hapten diphenylcyclopropenone (DPC). The receptors originated from a man younger than 45 with alopecia areata. Some clones in this sample may be carry-over from other donors' samples.

The rearrangement links TRBV9 to TRBJ2-7; 10 bases line up with TRBD1. The J segment lost 5 bases and the V segment lost 2 bases, leaving 7 bases of the junction unmatched. This CDR3 is built from 15 residues. The germline gives CDR1 SGDLS, CDR2 YYNGEE. The chain's CDR3 is CASSVGGQGLHEQYF. In DNA, the CDR3 is TGTGCCAGCAGCGTTGGGGGACAGGGGTTACACGAGCAGTACTTC.

This clonotype came up many times. The rearrangement links TRBV5-1 to TRBJ2-7; no clear D gene. Germline CDR1 and CDR2: SGHRS and YFSETQ. With 4 bases removed from V and 0 bases from J, the gap between germline ends came to 11 bases. CDR3 length: 14 residues. This CDR3 reads CASSRSYDSYEQYF. CDR3 nucleotide sequence: TGCGCCAGCAGCAGAAGTTACGACTCCTACGAGCAGTACTTC.

V is TRBV2 and J is TRBJ1-6; weak D call: TRBD1 (6 bases). Germline V CDR1 and CDR2: SNHLY, FYNNEI. V was cut by 4 bases and J by 7 bases, with 14 bases left in between. This CDR3 contains 15 residues. The CDR3 DNA follows: TGTGCCAGCAGTGCGCAGGGGCTTGGGAATTCACCCCTCCACTTT. The encoded protein is CASSAQGLGNSPLHF.

The chain joins TRBV28 to TRBJ1-2, with D unresolved. V was cut by 6 bases and J by 4 bases, with 15 bases left in between. The CDR3 covers 14 residues. CDR1 is MDHEN, CDR2 SYDVKM, per germline. CDR3: CASSPPALTYGYTF. CDR3 DNA: TGTGCCAGCAGCCCCCCGGCTCTAACCTATGGCTACACCTTC.

This clonotype was recorded at least ten times. CDR3 nucleotides: TGTGCCTGGAGTGTCCTACGGACAGTGAACACTGAAGCTTTCTTT. Its protein is CAWSVLRTVNTEAFF. The chain employs TRBV30 and TRBJ1-1; a possible D gene is TRBD1 (6 bases). Looked up from germline, CDR1 is GTSNPN and CDR2 is SVGIG (reference sequence). CDR3 size: 15 residues. V gave up 0 bases and J gave up 0 bases, with 11 bases separating them.

This clonotype was counted a few times. V is TRBV7-2 and J is TRBJ2-5, with D possibly being TRBD1 (6 bases). The CDR3 sequence is 13 residues long. From germline, CDR1 is SGHTA and CDR2 FQGNSA. Trimming removed 7 bases at V and 1 base at J, with 10 bases between. The CDR3 loop is CASTRQVQETQYF. The CDR3 DNA is TGTGCCAGCACGCGACAGGTCCAAGAGACCCAGTACTTC.

This clonotype was observed many times. The V gene is TRBV30, the J gene TRBJ1-4; D uncertain. This CDR3 has 13 amino acids. Germline CDR1 GTSNPN, CDR2 SVGIG (reference sequence). Deletions cut 1 base from V and 4 bases from J, with 7 bases between. The CDR3 DNA sequence: TGTGCCTGGAGTGATCAGCTTAATGAAAAACTGTTTTTT. It codes for CAWSDQLNEKLFF.

This clonotype has ten or more counts. The chain carries TRBV5-6 and TRBJ2-5; D is unresolved. V lost 2 bases and J lost 3, with 5 bases in between. CDR3 size: 12 residues. In germline, CDR1 is SGHDT, CDR2 YYEEEE. The CDR3 protein is CASSFQEETQYF. DNA for the CDR3: TGTGCCAGCAGCTTCCAAGAAGAGACCCAGTACTTC.

The chain couples TRBV18 to TRBJ1-4, with D perhaps matching TRBD1 (5 bases). The CDR3 is 14 amino acids. Germline assignment: CDR1 KGHSH and CDR2 LQKENI. Between the trimmed V and J ends, which lost 6 bases and 8 bases, there was a span of 16 bases. The CDR3 DNA is TGTGCCAGCTCGCCGGGGACCGGCCTGGAAAAACTGTTTTTT. Translated, it gives CASSPGTGLEKLFF.

The chain employs TRBV24-1 and TRBJ2-2; 9 nucleotides line up with TRBD1. The CDR3 consists of 16 residues. Germline V gene lookup returns CDR1 KGHDR and CDR2 SFDVKD. V dropped 5 bases and J dropped 2; count of bases not matched to a gene: 5. The CDR3 here is CATSGGQGRNTGELFF. DNA for the CDR3: TGTGCCACCAGTGGGGGACAGGGTCGAAACACCGGGGAGCTGTTTTTT.

This clonotype was found a few times. The V call is TRBV29-1, the J call TRBJ1-1; D not certain. The germline V and J ends were trimmed by 6 bases and 6 bases, with 14 bases remaining between them. The CDR3 is 12 amino acids. CDR1 is SQVTM, CDR2 ANQGSEA, per germline. CDR3 protein: CSVVKGAPEAFF. CDR3 sequence (DNA): TGCAGCGTGGTAAAGGGAGCCCCTGAAGCTTTCTTT.

The chain carries TRBV6-4 and TRBJ2-7; 10 bases agree with TRBD2. CDR1 is MRHNA and CDR2 is SNTAGT in the germline V gene. J was trimmed by 7 bases and V by 6 bases; bases with no gene match: 9. The length of the CDR3 is 14 residues. This CDR3 is CASRLPGLACEQYF. The CDR3 nucleotides are TGTGCCAGCAGGCTACCGGGACTAGCGTGTGAGCAGTACTTC.

This clonotype showed up just a few times. The J gene is TRBJ1-2, the V gene TRBV6-2 or TRBV6-3, with 7 bases aligning to TRBD1. V dropped 5 bases and J dropped 8; count of bases not matched to a gene: 20. The CDR3 covers 17 residues. CDR1 is MNHEY and CDR2 is SVGEGT in the germline V gene. CDR3 in amino acids: CASSERNRDSLGLGYTF. CDR3 DNA: TGTGCCAGCAGTGAACGCAACCGGGACAGCCTCGGCCTAGGCTACACCTTC.

The V gene is TRBV7-9, the J gene TRBJ1-4; 8 bases match TRBD1. There are 17 residues in the CDR3. Per the germline V gene, CDR1 is SEHNR and CDR2 is FQNEAQ (reference sequence). V was pared by 0 bases and J by 4 bases, with 7 bases of the junction left unmatched. As DNA, the CDR3 is TGTGCCAGCAGCTTAGCGAAAACAGGGGGTTATAATGAAAAACTGTTTTTT. It is translated as CASSLAKTGGYNEKLFF. The variable domain in full, completed from reference TRBV7-9 and TRBJ1-4, reads DTGVSQNPRHKITKRGQNVTFRCDPISEHNRLYWYRQTLGQGPEFLTYFQNEAQLEKSRLLSDRFSAERPKGSFSTLEIQRTEQGDSAMYLCASSLAKTGGYNEKLFFGSGTQLSVL.